The T cell receptor (beta chain) described here comes from a study of shared clonotypes between healthy human individuals. General observations from the study: A limitation of the genetic and exposure-history diversity represented arose from few donors.

About this clone: The antigen is undetermined. Within the sample, other DNA sequences also encode this same CDR3.

The table came from immunoSEQ multiplex PCR; TCRdb's copy has only in-frame clones and leaves some out. The table lists roughly 1.5 million clones, 95% to 99% of them singletons. This CDR3 contains 14 residues. Germline assignment: CDR1 LNHNV and CDR2 YYDKDF (reference sequence). Trimming removed 0 bases from V and 3 bases from J, with 8 bases in between. The sample taken for sequencing was naive CD4+ T cells sorted from blood. Subset: CD45RA+ positively selected. The TCR comes from a man between 25 and 39 years old in good health. The chain employs TRBV15 and TRBJ1-2, with unresolved D. CDR3: CATSRDRFDYGYTF. The CDR3 DNA follows: TGTGCCACCAGCAGAGATAGGTTTGACTATGGCTACACCTTC.